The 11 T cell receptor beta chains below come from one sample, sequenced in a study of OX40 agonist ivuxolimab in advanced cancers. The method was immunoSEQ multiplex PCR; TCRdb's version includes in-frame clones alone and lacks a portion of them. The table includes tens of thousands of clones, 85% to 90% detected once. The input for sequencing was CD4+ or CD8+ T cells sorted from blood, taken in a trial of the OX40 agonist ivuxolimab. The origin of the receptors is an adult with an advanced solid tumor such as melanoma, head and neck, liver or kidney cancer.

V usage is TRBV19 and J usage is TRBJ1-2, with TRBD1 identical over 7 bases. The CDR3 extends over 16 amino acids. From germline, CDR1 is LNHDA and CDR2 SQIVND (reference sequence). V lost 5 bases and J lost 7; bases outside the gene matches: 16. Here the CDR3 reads CASSSDGRGRVSGYTF. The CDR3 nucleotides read TGTGCCAGTAGTTCAGACGGAAGGGGGCGAGTATCTGGCTACACCTTC.

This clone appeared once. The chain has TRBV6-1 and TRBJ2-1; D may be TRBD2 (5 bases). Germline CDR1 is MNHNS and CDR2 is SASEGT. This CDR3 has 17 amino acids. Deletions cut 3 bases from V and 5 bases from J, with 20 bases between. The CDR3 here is CASSEFTRTSLNNEQFF. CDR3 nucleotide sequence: TGTGCCAGCAGTGAGTTCACTAGGACCTCCTTAAACAATGAGCAGTTCTTC.

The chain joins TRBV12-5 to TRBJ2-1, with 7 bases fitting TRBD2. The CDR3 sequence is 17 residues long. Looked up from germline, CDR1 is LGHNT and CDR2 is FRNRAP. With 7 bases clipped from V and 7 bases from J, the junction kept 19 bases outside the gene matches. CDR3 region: CASALEAVAGSGNEQFF. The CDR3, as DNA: TGTGCTAGTGCCCTGGAGGCGGTAGCGGGCTCGGGAAATGAGCAGTTCTTC.

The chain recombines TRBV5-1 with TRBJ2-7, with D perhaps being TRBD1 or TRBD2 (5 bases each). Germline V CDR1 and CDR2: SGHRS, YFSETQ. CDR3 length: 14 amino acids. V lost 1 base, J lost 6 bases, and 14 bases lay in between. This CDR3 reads CASSLRRGGSEQYF. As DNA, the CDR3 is TGCGCCAGCAGCTTGCGGCGTGGGGGTAGCGAGCAGTACTTC.

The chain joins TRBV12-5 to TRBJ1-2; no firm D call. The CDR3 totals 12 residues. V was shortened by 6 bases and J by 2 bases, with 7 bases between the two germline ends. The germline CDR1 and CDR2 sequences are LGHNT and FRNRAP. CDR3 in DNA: TGTGCTAGTGGAGAAGAGAACTATGGCTACACCTTC. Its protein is CASGEENYGYTF.

The CDR3 region is CASSTGVGGANTEAFF. CDR3 bases: TGTGCCAGTAGTACCGGGGTGGGGGGTGCGAACACTGAAGCTTTCTTT. The V and J genes are TRBV19 and TRBJ1-1, with D possibly TRBD1 on 5 matching bases. CDR3 length: 16 residues. CDR1 LNHDA and CDR2 SQIVND come from the germline V gene (reference sequence). Trimming pared 4 bases from V and 1 base from J, leaving 16 bases between.

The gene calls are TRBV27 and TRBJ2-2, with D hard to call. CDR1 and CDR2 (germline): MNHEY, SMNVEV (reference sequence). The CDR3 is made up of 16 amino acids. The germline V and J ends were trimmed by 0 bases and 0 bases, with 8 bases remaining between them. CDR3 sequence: CASSLSGRANTGELFF. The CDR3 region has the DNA TGTGCCAGCAGTTTATCTGGGCGCGCGAACACCGGGGAGCTGTTTTTT.

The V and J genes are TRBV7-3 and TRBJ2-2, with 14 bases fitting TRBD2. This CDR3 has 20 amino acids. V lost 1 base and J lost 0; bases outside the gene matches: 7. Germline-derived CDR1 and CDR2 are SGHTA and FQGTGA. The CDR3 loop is CASSLRRLAGGPTNTGELFF. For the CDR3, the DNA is TGTGCCAGCAGCTTAAGGCGACTAGCGGGAGGGCCAACGAACACCGGGGAGCTGTTTTTT. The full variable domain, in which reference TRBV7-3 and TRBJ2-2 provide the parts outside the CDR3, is GAGVSQTPSNKVTEKGKYVELRCDPISGHTALYWYRQSLGQGPEFLIYFQGTGAADDSGLPNDRFFAVRPEGSVSTLKIQRTERGDSAVYLCASSLRRLAGGPTNTGELFFGEGSRLTVL.

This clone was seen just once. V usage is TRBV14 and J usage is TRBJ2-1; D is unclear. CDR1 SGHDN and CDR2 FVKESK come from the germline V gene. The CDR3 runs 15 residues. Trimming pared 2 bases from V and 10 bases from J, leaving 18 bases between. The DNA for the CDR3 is TGTGCCAGCAGCCAACCCGACTCCCCCTCTGGGGAGCAGTTCTTC. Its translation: CASSQPDSPSGEQFF.

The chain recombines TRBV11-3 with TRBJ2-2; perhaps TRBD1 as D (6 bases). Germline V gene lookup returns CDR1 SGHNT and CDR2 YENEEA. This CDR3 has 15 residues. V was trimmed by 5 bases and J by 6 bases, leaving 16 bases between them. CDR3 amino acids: CASSNRQGSSGELFF. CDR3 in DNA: TGTGCCAGCAGCAATAGGCAGGGGAGTTCCGGGGAGCTGTTTTTT.

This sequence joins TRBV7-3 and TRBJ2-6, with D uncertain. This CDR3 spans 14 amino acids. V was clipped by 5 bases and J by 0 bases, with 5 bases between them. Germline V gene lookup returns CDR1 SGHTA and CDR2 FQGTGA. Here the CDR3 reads CASSRDSGANVLTF. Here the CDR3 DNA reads TGTGCCAGCAGCAGAGACTCTGGGGCCAACGTCCTGACTTTC.